A single sample is the source of the 24 T cell receptor beta chains below, sequenced in a study of T-cell memory formation after mild COVID-19. TCRdb itself ran the 5' RACE reads through MiXCR, one entry per CDR3 protein. This table holds 300,000 to 400,000 distinct CDR3 sequences, 25% to 30% found once. Source material: PBMCs or a T cell subset sorted from them (not recorded which). The receptors here all came from an adult woman who had mild COVID-19 (a few samples of this study predate the infection). Cell type and time point are not known.

This rearrangement joins TRBV15 to TRBJ2-7, with a possible D match to TRBD2 (7 bases). The CDR3 contains 15 residues. The V and J ends lost 1 base and 3 bases respectively, with 13 bases between them. CDR1 is LNHNV and CDR2 is YYDKDF in the germline V gene (reference sequence). CDR3 nucleotides: TGTGCCACCAGCAGAGGGGGGGGGGCCATCTACGAGCAGTACTTC. Translating it yields CATSRGGGAIYEQYF. Using reference TRBV15 and TRBJ2-7 for the parts outside the CDR3, the full variable domain is DAMVIQNPRYQVTQFGKPVTLSCSQTLNHNVMYWYQQKSSQAPKLLFHYYDKDFNNEADTPDNFQSRRPNTSFCFLDIRSPGLGDTAMYLCATSRGGGAIYEQYFGPGTRLTVT.

This clonotype was detected only a few times. The V and J genes are TRBV6-1 and TRBJ2-1; D gene uncertain. The V gene's germline CDR1 is MNHNS and CDR2 SASEGT. CDR3 size: 15 residues. V was clipped by 0 bases and J by 1 base, with 7 bases between them. Here the CDR3 DNA reads TGTGCCAGCAGTGAAGCGTGGAGTTCCTACAATGAGCAGTTCTTC. The encoded protein is CASSEAWSSYNEQFF.

This clonotype occurred a few times. J is TRBJ2-5 and V is TRBV6-5, with 8 bases identical to TRBD2. With 0 bases clipped from V and 5 bases from J, the junction kept 5 bases outside the gene matches. Germline assignment: CDR1 MNHEY and CDR2 SVGAGI. The CDR3 length is 15 residues. Written as DNA, the CDR3 is TGTGCCAGCAGTTACTCGACCGGGAGGGTGGAGACCCAGTACTTC. Residues: CASSYSTGRVETQYF.

This clonotype was counted between two and nine times. The chain combines TRBV12-3 or TRBV12-4 with TRBJ1-1; D is unclear. There are 13 residues in the CDR3. Trimming removed 4 bases at V and 5 bases at J, with 11 bases between. In nucleotides, the CDR3 is TGTGCCAGCAGTTCCCTACTAGGGACTGAAGCTTTCTTT. Its protein is CASSSLLGTEAFF.

This rearrangement joins TRBV24-1 to TRBJ1-1; 7 positions agree with TRBD1. Germline CDR1 KGHDR, CDR2 SFDVKD. Trimming took 1 base from V and 10 from J; bases not matched to a gene: 8. This CDR3 contains 14 residues. The CDR3, as DNA: TGTGCCACCAGTGATTTTTTACAGGGGCGGGGAGCTTTCTTT. Translated: CATSDFLQGRGAFF.

The genes are TRBV7-2 and TRBJ1-5, with D maybe TRBD1 (6 bases). With 5 bases removed from V and 7 bases from J, the gap between germline ends came to 12 bases. This CDR3 contains 13 residues. Germline CDR1 and CDR2: SGHTA and FQGNSA. The DNA of the CDR3 is TGTGCCAGCAGCCTGCGGGGGGGCCAGCCCCAGCATTTT. Translation: CASSLRGGQPQHF. Using reference TRBV7-2 and TRBJ1-5 for the parts outside the CDR3, the full variable domain is GAGVSQSPSNKVTEKGKDVELRCDPISGHTALYWYRQSLGQGLEFLIYFQGNSAPDKSGLPSDRFSAERTGGSVSTLTIQRTQQEDSAVYLCASSLRGGQPQHFGDGTRLSIL.

The V and J genes are TRBV29-1 and TRBJ2-7; D possibly matches TRBD1 or TRBD2 (5 bases each). CDR3 length: 14 amino acids. The V and J ends lost 2 bases and 0 bases respectively, with 11 bases between them. Germline lookup yields CDR1 SQVTM and CDR2 ANQGSEA. CDR3 in DNA: TGCAGCGTTGAACCAGAGGGGTCCTCCTACGAGCAGTACTTC. It codes for CSVEPEGSSYEQYF.

The chain has TRBV25-1 and TRBJ2-1; D is perhaps TRBD2 (5 bases). The CDR3 totals 15 residues. Germline V gene lookup returns CDR1 MGHDK and CDR2 SYGVNS. V was clipped by 1 base and J by 0 bases, with 7 bases between them. CDR3 in amino acids: CASSEWRVSYNEQFF. CDR3 sequence (DNA): TGTGCCAGCAGTGAATGGCGGGTCTCCTACAATGAGCAGTTCTTC. The full variable domain, in which reference TRBV25-1 and TRBJ2-1 provide the parts outside the CDR3, is EADIYQTPRYLVIGTGKKITLECSQTMGHDKMYWYQQDPGMELHLIHYSYGVNSTEKGDLSSESTVSRIRTEHFPLTLESARPSHTSQYLCASSEWRVSYNEQFFGPGTRLTVL.

V and J are TRBV7-6 and TRBJ2-2, with D possibly being TRBD2 (5 bases). CDR3 length equals 13 residues. Trimming shortened V by 6 bases and J by 7 bases, and 12 bases separated the two germline ends. Per germline, CDR1 SGHVS and CDR2 FNYEAQ. CDR3 protein: CASRDSHFGELFF. The DNA of the CDR3 is TGTGCCAGCAGGGACTCCCACTTCGGGGAGCTGTTTTTT. Full variable domain (outside the CDR3, taken from reference TRBV7-6 and TRBJ2-2): GAGVSQSPRYKVTKRGQDVALRCDPISGHVSLYWYRQALGQGPEFLTYFNYEAQQDKSGLPNDRFSAERPEGSISTLTIQRTEQRDSAMYRCASRDSHFGELFFGEGSRLTVL.

This clonotype turned up a few times. V is TRBV5-1 and J is TRBJ1-3; TRBD1 aligns across 7 bases. Germline CDR1 SGHRS, CDR2 YFSETQ. V shed 4 bases and J 0 bases; nucleotides not matched to a gene: 7. The CDR3 is 16 residues long. The CDR3 region has the DNA TGCGCCAGCAGCCTGTCGGACAGGTTCTCTGGAAACACCATATATTTT. Residues: CASSLSDRFSGNTIYF.

This clonotype was observed a few times. The V call is TRBV10-3, the J call TRBJ2-1; weak D call: TRBD2 (5 bases). The CDR3 spans 13 residues. CDR1 and CDR2 (germline): ENHRY, SYGVKD. Trimming shortened V by 4 bases and J by 5 bases, and 9 bases separated the two germline ends. The CDR3 is CAISVWRDNEQFF. In nucleotides, the CDR3 is TGTGCCATCAGTGTGTGGCGGGACAATGAGCAGTTCTTC.

In this sample, this clonotype turned up a few times. V is TRBV5-8 and J is TRBJ1-2, with unresolved D. Germline lookup yields CDR1 SGHTS and CDR2 YDEGEE. V was clipped by 1 base and J by 4 bases, with 11 bases between them. CDR3 length: 14 residues. CDR3 sequence (DNA): TGTGCCAGCAGCTTGCCCGTGGGTCCCTATGGCTACACCTTC. It is translated as CASSLPVGPYGYTF. Filled out from reference TRBV5-8 and TRBJ1-2, the complete variable domain reads EAGVTQSPTHLIKTRGQQATLRCSPISGHTSVYWYQQALGLGLQFLLWYDEGEERNRGNFPPRFSGRQFPNYSSELNVNALELEDSALYLCASSLPVGPYGYTFGSGTRLTVV.

Details on this clonotype: The junction departs from the called germline gene at one end, perhaps through a read error. The rearrangement joins TRBV4-2 to TRBJ2-1, with D tentatively TRBD2 (6 bases). This CDR3 is 16 amino acids long. The germline gives CDR1 LGHNA, CDR2 YNFKEQ. The CDR3 spells CARSPGGSGVLNEQFF. The CDR3 region has the DNA TGTGCCAGAAGCCCTGGCGGTAGCGGAGTACTCAATGAGCAGTTCTTC.

This clonotype was seen only a few times. The genes are TRBV11-2 and TRBJ2-1; D is undetermined. Trimming cost V 7 bases and J 3 bases, with 16 bases left between them. The germline V gene encodes CDR1 SGHAT and CDR2 FQNNGV. There are 15 residues in the CDR3. CDR3 nucleotides: TGTGCCAGCAACGACCTCGGGTGGGGCTACAATGAGCAGTTCTTC. Translation: CASNDLGWGYNEQFF.

This clonotype occurred a few times. One junction end does not reproduce the germline sequence, and a read error may be involved. The chain is built from TRBV7-7 and TRBJ2-2; D perhaps matches TRBD2 (6 bases). CDR3 length: 17 amino acids. CDR1 is SSHAT and CDR2 is FNYEAQ in the germline V gene (reference sequence). For the CDR3, the DNA is TGTGCTAGCAGTTCCCTCACGCGGAGGGCAGGGACCGGGGAGCTGTTTTTT. Its translation: CASSSLTRRAGTGELFF. Based on the CDR3 plus reference TRBV7-7 and TRBJ2-2, the full variable domain is GAGVSQSPRYKVTKRGQDVTLRCDPISSHATLYWYQQALGQGPEFLTYFNYEAQPDKSGLPSDRFSAERPEGSISTLTIQRTEQRDSAMYRCASSSLTRRAGTGELFFGEGSRLTVL.

The chain combines TRBV11-1 with TRBJ1-1; possible D gene TRBD1, 6 bases. Per the germline V gene, CDR1 is SGHAT and CDR2 is FQDESV (reference sequence). This CDR3 comprises 14 residues. V was clipped by 3 bases and J by 5 bases, with 13 bases between them. CDR3 residues: CASSFQGMETEAFF. The CDR3 DNA follows: TGTGCCAGCAGCTTCCAGGGGATGGAGACTGAAGCTTTCTTT.

The chain is built from TRBV3-1 and TRBJ1-1; D is undetermined. V was pared by 4 bases and J by 4 bases, with 16 bases between. Germline loops: CDR1 LGHDT, CDR2 YNNKEL (reference sequence). CDR3 size: 15 residues. In DNA, the CDR3 is TGTGCCAGCAGCCCCCCTCCACCCGGTACCACTGAAGCTTTCTTT. Translated: CASSPPPPGTTEAFF.

This clonotype was recorded a few times. V gene TRBV7-9 combines with J gene TRBJ2-7; D unresolved. V was trimmed by 0 bases and J by 1 base, leaving 13 bases between them. The CDR3 consists of 16 residues. The germline V gene encodes CDR1 SEHNR and CDR2 FQNEAQ (reference sequence). The CDR3 sequence is CASSLALIGGSYEQYF. The CDR3 DNA sequence: TGTGCCAGCAGCTTAGCGCTAATCGGCGGTTCCTACGAGCAGTACTTC.

The V call is TRBV5-5, the J call TRBJ2-3, with D perhaps TRBD2 (6 bases). CDR1 and CDR2 from the germline V gene are SGHKS and YYEKEE (reference sequence). The CDR3 has 13 amino acids. V gave up 5 bases and J gave up 4 bases, with 11 bases separating them. The CDR3 reads CASRPTSSDTQYF. CDR3 DNA sequence: TGTGCCAGCAGGCCGACTAGTTCAGATACGCAGTATTTT.

This chain uses TRBV20-1 with TRBJ2-7; 8 nucleotides match TRBD1. The V gene's germline CDR1 is DFQATT and CDR2 SNEGSKA (reference sequence). The CDR3 has 14 residues. The trim removed 7 bases at V and 3 bases at J, leaving 11 bases unmatched. The CDR3, as DNA: TGCAGTGTCCCCCCCCAGGGGGCGGGCTACGAGCAGTACTTC. Translation: CSVPPQGAGYEQYF.

This chain links TRBV2 with TRBJ2-1, with D unresolved. Germline V gene data show CDR1 as SNHLY and CDR2 as FYNNEI. V shed 6 bases and J shed 0 bases, with 6 bases lying between them. The CDR3 length is 13 residues. DNA for the CDR3: TGTGCCAGCAGAGTCGTCTCCTACAATGAGCAGTTCTTC. Amino acid sequence: CASRVVSYNEQFF.

The chain combines TRBV6-2 or TRBV6-3 with TRBJ1-5; a possible D gene is TRBD1 (6 bases). V dropped 2 bases and J dropped 4 bases, with 12 bases sitting between them. The germline gives CDR1 MNHEY, CDR2 SVGEGT. The CDR3 totals 15 residues. The CDR3 DNA follows: TGTGCCAGCAGTTACATCCGGCAGGGGAATCAGCCCCAGCATTTT. This gives the protein CASSYIRQGNQPQHF.

This clonotype was seen only a few times. The chain carries TRBV6-6 and TRBJ2-5; 16 bases align to TRBD2. The CDR3 length is 18 residues. Germline values: CDR1 MNHNY, CDR2 SVGAGI (reference sequence). After removal of 3 bases from V and 2 bases from J, the junction contained 6 bases not matched to a gene. In DNA form, the CDR3 reads TGTGCCAGCAGTTATTCCCCGGGACTAGCGGGGGGGCAAGAGACCCAGTACTTC. It encodes CASSYSPGLAGGQETQYF.

This chain uses TRBV3-1 with TRBJ2-1; D is perhaps TRBD2 (6 bases). The V gene lost 0 bases and the J gene lost 4 bases, with 10 bases spanning the gap. The germline CDR1 and CDR2 sequences are LGHDT and YNNKEL (reference sequence). The CDR3 runs 15 residues. The CDR3 reads CASSQDGTGYNEQFF. CDR3 nucleotide sequence: TGTGCCAGCAGCCAAGACGGGACTGGGTACAATGAGCAGTTCTTC.